This T cell receptor beta chain was recorded in a study of T cell responses to AZD1222 COVID-19 vaccine. Overall study: The analysis combined second doses at about 4 or about 12 weeks. Regarding the study as a whole: It should be noted that donors were predominantly white British and more often female, and clonal diversity was possibly underestimated. Spike-specific TCR breadth rose after two AZD1222 doses, and depth rose as well.

This CDR3 has 15 amino acids. The V and J ends lost 3 bases and 8 bases, in that order; junction bases with no gene match: 10. The germline V gene encodes CDR1 DFQATT and CDR2 SNEGSKA (reference sequence). About this clone itself: Its target is unknown.

Method: immunoSEQ multiplex PCR; TCRdb's copy keeps in-frame clones and lacks some. The sample holds 120,000 to 150,000 clones, more than 75% seen once. The clonotype originates from an adult in good health. The chain recombines TRBV20-1 with TRBJ2-1, with 10 bases fitting TRBD2. Sequenced material: peripheral blood, taken on day 0 of AZD1222 vaccination. CDR3 region: CSASALAGNEDEQFF. CDR3 coding DNA: TGCAGTGCTAGTGCACTAGCGGGGAACGAGGATGAGCAGTTCTTC.